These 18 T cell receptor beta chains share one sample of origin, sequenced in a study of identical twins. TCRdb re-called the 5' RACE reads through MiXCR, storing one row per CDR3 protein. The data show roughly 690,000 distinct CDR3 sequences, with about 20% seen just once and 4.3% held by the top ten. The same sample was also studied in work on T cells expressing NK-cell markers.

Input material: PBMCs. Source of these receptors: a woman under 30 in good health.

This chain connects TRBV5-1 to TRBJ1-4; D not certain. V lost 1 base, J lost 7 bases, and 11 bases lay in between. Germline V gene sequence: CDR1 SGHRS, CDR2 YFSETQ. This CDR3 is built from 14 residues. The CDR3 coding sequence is TGCGCCAGCAGCTTGAACTCGAGAACTGAAAAACTGTTTTTT. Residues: CASSLNSRTEKLFF.

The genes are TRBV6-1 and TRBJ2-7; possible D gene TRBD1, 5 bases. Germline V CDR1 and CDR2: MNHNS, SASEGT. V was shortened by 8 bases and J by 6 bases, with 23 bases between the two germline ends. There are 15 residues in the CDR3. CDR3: CASSILGARPGEQYF. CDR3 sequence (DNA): TGTGCCAGCTCAATCCTTGGGGCCAGGCCCGGCGAGCAGTACTTC.

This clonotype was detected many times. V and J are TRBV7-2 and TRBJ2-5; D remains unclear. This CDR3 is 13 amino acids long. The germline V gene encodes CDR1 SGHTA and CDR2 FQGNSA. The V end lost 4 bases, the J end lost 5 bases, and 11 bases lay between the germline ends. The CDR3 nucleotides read TGTGCCAGCAGCTCCCACCCGGTGGAGACCCAGTACTTC. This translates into CASSSHPVETQYF.

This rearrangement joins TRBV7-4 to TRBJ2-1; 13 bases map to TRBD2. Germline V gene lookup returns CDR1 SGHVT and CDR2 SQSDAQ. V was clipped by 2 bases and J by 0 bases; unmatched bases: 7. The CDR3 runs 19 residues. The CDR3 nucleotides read TGTGCCAGCAGCTTACTGACTAGCGGGAGGATGAGCTCCTACAATGAGCAGTTCTTC. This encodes CASSLLTSGRMSSYNEQFF.

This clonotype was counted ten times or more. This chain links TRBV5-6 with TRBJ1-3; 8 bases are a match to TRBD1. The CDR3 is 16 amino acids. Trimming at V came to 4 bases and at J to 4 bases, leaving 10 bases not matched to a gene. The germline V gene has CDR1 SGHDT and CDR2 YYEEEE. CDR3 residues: CASSPYSGTGGNTIYF. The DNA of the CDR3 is TGTGCCAGCAGCCCGTACTCCGGGACAGGAGGAAACACCATATATTTT.

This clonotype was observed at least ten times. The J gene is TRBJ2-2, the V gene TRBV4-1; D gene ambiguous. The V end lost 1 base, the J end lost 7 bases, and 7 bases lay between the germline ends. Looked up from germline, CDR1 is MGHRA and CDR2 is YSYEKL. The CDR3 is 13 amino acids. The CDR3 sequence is CASSQVRDGELFF. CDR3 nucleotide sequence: TGCGCCAGCAGCCAAGTAAGGGACGGGGAGCTGTTTTTT.

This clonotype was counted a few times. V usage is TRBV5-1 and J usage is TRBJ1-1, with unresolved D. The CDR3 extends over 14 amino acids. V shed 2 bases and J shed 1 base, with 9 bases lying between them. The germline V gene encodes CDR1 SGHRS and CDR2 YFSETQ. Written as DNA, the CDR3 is TGCGCCAGCAGCTTCCGGCCTTCGAACACTGAAGCTTTCTTT. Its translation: CASSFRPSNTEAFF.

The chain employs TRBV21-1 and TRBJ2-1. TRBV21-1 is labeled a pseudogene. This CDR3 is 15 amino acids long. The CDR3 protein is CASSPSIWQRNEQFF. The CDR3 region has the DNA TGTGCCAGCAGCCCCAGTATATGGCAGCGCAATGAGCAGTTCTTC.

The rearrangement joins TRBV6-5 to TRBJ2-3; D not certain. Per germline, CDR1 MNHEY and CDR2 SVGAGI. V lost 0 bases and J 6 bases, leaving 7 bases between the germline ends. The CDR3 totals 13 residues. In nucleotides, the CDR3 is TGTGCCAGCAGTTACTCGACATCGGATACGCAGTATTTT. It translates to CASSYSTSDTQYF.

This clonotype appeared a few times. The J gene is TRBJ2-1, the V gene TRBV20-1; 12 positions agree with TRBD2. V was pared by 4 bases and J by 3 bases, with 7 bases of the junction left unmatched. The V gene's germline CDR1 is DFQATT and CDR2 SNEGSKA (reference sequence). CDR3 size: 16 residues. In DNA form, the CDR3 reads TGCAGTGCTATAGTCCCGACTAGCGGGGGCTACAATGAGCAGTTCTTC. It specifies CSAIVPTSGGYNEQFF.

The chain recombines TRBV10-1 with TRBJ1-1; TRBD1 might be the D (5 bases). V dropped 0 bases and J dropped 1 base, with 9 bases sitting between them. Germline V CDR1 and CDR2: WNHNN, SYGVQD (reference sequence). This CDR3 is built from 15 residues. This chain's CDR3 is CASSESAGQNTEAFF. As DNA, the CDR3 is TGCGCCAGCAGTGAGTCTGCAGGGCAGAACACTGAAGCTTTCTTT.

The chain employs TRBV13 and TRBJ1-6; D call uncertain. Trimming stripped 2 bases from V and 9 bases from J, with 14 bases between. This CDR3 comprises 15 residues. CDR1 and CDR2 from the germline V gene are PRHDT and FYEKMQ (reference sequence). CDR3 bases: TGTGCCAGCAGCTTAACGGAAAGCCGGGGTTCACCCCTCCACTTT. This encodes CASSLTESRGSPLHF.

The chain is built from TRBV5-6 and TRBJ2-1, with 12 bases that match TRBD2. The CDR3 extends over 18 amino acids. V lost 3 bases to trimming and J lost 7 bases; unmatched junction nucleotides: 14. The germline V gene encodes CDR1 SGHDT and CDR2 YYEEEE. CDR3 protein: CASSYNINGLAGYNEQFF. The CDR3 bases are TGTGCCAGCAGCTACAATATCAACGGACTAGCGGGATATAATGAGCAGTTCTTC.

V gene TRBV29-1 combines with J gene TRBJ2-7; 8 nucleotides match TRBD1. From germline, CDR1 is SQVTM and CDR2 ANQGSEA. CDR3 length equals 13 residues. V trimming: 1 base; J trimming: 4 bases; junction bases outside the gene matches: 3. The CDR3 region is CSVEVHRGYEQYF. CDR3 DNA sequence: TGCAGCGTTGAAGTTCACAGGGGGTACGAGCAGTACTTC.

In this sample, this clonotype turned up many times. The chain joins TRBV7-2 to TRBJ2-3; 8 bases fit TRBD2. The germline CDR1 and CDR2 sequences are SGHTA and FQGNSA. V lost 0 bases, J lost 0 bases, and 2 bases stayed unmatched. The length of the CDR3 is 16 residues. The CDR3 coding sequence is TGTGCCAGCAGCTTAGCGGCTAGCGGGAGCACAGATACGCAGTATTTT. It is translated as CASSLAASGSTDTQYF.

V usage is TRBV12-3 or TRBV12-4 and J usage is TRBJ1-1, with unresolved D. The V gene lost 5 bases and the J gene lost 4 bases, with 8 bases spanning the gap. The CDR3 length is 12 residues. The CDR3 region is CASSMGFTEAFF. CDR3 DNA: TGTGCCAGCAGTATGGGGTTCACTGAAGCTTTCTTT.

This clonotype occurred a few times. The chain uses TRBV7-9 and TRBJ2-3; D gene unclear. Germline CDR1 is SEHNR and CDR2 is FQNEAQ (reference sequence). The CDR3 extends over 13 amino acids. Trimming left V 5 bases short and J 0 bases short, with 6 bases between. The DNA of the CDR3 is TGTGCCAGCAGCCTTATGAGCACAGATACGCAGTATTTT. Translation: CASSLMSTDTQYF.

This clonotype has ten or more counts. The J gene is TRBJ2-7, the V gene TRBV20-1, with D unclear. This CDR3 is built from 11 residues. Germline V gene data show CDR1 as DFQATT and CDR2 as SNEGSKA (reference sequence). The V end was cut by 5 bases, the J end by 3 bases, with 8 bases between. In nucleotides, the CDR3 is TGCAGTGCTGGTGCTCACTACGAGCAGTACTTC. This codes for CSAGAHYEQYF.